This paragraph covers one T cell receptor (beta chain) sequence. These data belong to a study of blood T cells in healthy people across ages. Per germline, CDR1 MNHEY and CDR2 SVGEGT. There are 15 residues in the CDR3. Unmatched junction bases numbered 11, after V lost 6 bases and J lost 6 bases. A second PCR, run for about 7 to 12 cycles, used a sample-barcoded 5' primer plus a J-beta primer mix. Each CDR3 protein gets one entry after TCRdb re-called the 5' RACE reads with MiXCR. Among 920,000 or so distinct CDR3 sequences listed, around 43% were seen once. This sequence joins TRBV6-2 or TRBV6-3 and TRBJ2-3; TRBD2 agrees at 8 bases. The TCR was taken from a woman aged 55-70 years in good health. The sequenced sample was blood. In nucleotides, the CDR3 is TGTGCCAGCAGCGAACTAGCGGCCCTTCTGGATACGCAGTATTTT. It codes for CASSELAALLDTQYF.